This T cell receptor (beta chain) was sequenced during a study of shared clonotypes between healthy human individuals. CD8 memory cells included CD45RO+ cells plus CCR7-negative CD45RA+ TemRA cells. Produced via immunoSEQ multiplex PCR; TCRdb's table is partial and in-frame only. This table holds around 100,000 clones, 65% to 75% found once. V shed 5 bases and J 2 bases; nucleotides not matched to a gene: 8. This CDR3 has 18 residues. The germline CDR1 and CDR2 sequences are LNHDA and SQIVND (reference sequence). This TCR was recovered from a woman aged 25-40 years in good health. Specimen: memory CD8+ T cells sorted from blood. The subset was: CD45RO+ cells pooled with CCR7-negative TemRA cells. V gene TRBV19 combines with J gene TRBJ2-1; 14 bases map to TRBD2. CDR3 nucleotides: TGTGCCAGTAGTCCCGGGACTAGCGGGAGTGGGACCTACAATGAGCAGTTCTTC. This codes for CASSPGTSGSGTYNEQFF.